The 29 T cell receptor beta chains reported below all come from one sample, sequenced in a study of blood T cell repertoires in COVID-19. The table came from immunoSEQ multiplex PCR; TCRdb's copy has only in-frame clones and leaves some out. Counted here are fewer than 200,000 clones, 87% occurring once; the ten biggest clones make up over 0.95%. Sequenced sample: PBMCs or T cells enriched from blood (not recorded which). These receptors were collected from a human donor with acute COVID-19. The donor label of this sample is uncertain.

The V gene is TRBV4-3, the J gene TRBJ2-7; D perhaps matches TRBD1 (6 bases). V was shortened by 0 bases and J by 8 bases, with 11 bases between the two germline ends. The CDR3 is made up of 13 amino acids. The germline CDR1 and CDR2 sequences are LGHNA and YSLEER. CDR3 sequence (DNA): TGCGCCAGCAGCCAAGATATGCAGGGGAAGCAGTACTTC. This codes for CASSQDMQGKQYF.

The count of this clone is one. The chain uses TRBV3-1 (or the pseudogene TRBV3-2) and TRBJ2-3; the match to TRBD2 covers 8 bases. Germline values: CDR1 LGHDT, CDR2 YNNKEL (reference sequence). The CDR3 covers 15 residues. V trimming: 1 base; J trimming: 6 bases; junction bases outside the gene matches: 6. CDR3 protein: CASSQGGLECDTQYF. For the CDR3, the DNA is TGTGCCAGCAGCCAAGGGGGACTAGAGTGTGATACGCAGTATTTT.

The chain is built from TRBV9 and TRBJ1-5; TRBD1 is a possible D gene (5 bases). V dropped 2 bases and J dropped 2 bases, with 8 bases sitting between them. The CDR3 has 14 amino acids. The germline CDR1 and CDR2 sequences are SGDLS and YYNGEE. The CDR3 bases are TGTGCCAGCAGCGTCGGGGGTCGCAATCAGCCCCAGCATTTT. Its translation is CASSVGGRNQPQHF. Full variable domain (remainder filled in from reference TRBV9 and TRBJ1-5): DSGVTQTPKHLITATGQRVTLRCSPRSGDLSVYWYQQSLDQGLQFLIQYYNGEERAKGNILERFSAQQFPDLHSELNLSSLELGDSALYFCASSVGGRNQPQHFGDGTRLSIL.

The chain has TRBV7-8 and TRBJ2-3; maybe TRBD2 (5 bases). The CDR3 covers 17 residues. V lost 5 bases, J lost 2 bases, and 20 bases lay in between. Per germline, CDR1 SGHVS and CDR2 FQNEAQ. The CDR3 DNA follows: TGTGCCAGCAGCCGCCCGGGATCCTTCTTTTCCACAGATACGCAGTATTTT. Amino acid sequence: CASSRPGSFFSTDTQYF. The whole variable domain, filled in from reference TRBV7-8 and TRBJ2-3, reads GAGVSQSPRYKVAKRGQDVALRCDPISGHVSLFWYQQALGQGPEFLTYFQNEAQLDKSGLPSDRFFAERPEGSVSTLKIQRTQQEDSAVYLCASSRPGSFFSTDTQYFGPGTRLTVL.

The V and J genes are TRBV9 and TRBJ2-1, with 10 nucleotides matching TRBD2. CDR1 is SGDLS, CDR2 YYNGEE, per germline. CDR3 length equals 15 residues. Trimming cost V 3 bases and J 5 bases; bases outside gene matches: 5. Here the CDR3 reads CASSETSGTHNEQFF. In DNA form, the CDR3 reads TGTGCCAGCAGCGAAACTAGCGGGACCCACAATGAGCAGTTCTTC.

CDR3 loop: CASSVDVGENGYTF. CDR3 nucleotide sequence: TGTGCCAGCAGCGTAGATGTAGGGGAAAACGGCTACACCTTC. The chain carries TRBV9 and TRBJ1-2; TRBD1 might be the D (5 bases). V was trimmed by 0 bases and J by 8 bases, leaving 14 bases between them. Germline loops: CDR1 SGDLS, CDR2 YYNGEE. The CDR3 spans 14 residues.

With respect to this clone: A junction boundary mismatches the germline segment, possibly from a read error. The chain uses TRBV7-2 and TRBJ2-5, with 9 positions matching TRBD2. CDR3 length: 16 amino acids. Germline lookup yields CDR1 SGHTA and CDR2 FQGNSA. The CDR3 sequence is CASSLDGGGAQKTQYF. Written as DNA, the CDR3 is TGTGCCAGCAGCTTAGACGGCGGGGGGGCCCAAAAGACCCAGTACTTC.

This chain joins TRBV27 and TRBJ1-1, with D perhaps matching TRBD1 (6 bases). The CDR3 length is 15 residues. CDR1 is MNHEY and CDR2 is SMNVEV in the germline V gene (reference sequence). V lost 5 bases and J lost 1, with 14 bases in between. The CDR3 sequence is CASSRTRGANTEAFF. The CDR3 region has the DNA TGTGCCAGCAGTCGGACCAGGGGTGCGAACACTGAAGCTTTCTTT.

This clone was observed once. The rearrangement uses TRBV6-5 and TRBJ1-1; D ambiguous. The germline V gene encodes CDR1 MNHEY and CDR2 SVGAGI. CDR3 length: 11 amino acids. CDR3: CGSLAGGLAFF. In nucleotides, the CDR3 is TGTGGGTCCTTGGCTGGCGGGCTAGCTTTCTTT.

The gene calls are TRBV7-3 and TRBJ2-4; TRBD1 aligns across 9 bases. The ends lost 4 bases at V and 7 bases at J; junction bases unmatched: 2. CDR1 is SGHTA and CDR2 is FQGTGA in the germline V gene. The CDR3 is made up of 13 amino acids. CDR3 in amino acids: CASSSDRGNIQYF. In DNA, the CDR3 is TGTGCCAGCAGCTCCGACAGGGGGAACATTCAGTACTTC.

In DNA, the CDR3 is TGTGCCAGCAGCGTAGGGGCAGGGGGGAATGAAAAACTGTTTTTT. It translates to CASSVGAGGNEKLFF. This chain links TRBV9 with TRBJ1-4, with 7 bases aligning to TRBD1. Germline assignment: CDR1 SGDLS and CDR2 YYNGEE. Trimming took 0 bases from V and 5 from J; bases not matched to a gene: 4. This CDR3 has 15 residues. The full variable domain, its missing parts supplied by reference TRBV9 and TRBJ1-4, is DSGVTQTPKHLITATGQRVTLRCSPRSGDLSVYWYQQSLDQGLQFLIQYYNGEERAKGNILERFSAQQFPDLHSELNLSSLELGDSALYFCASSVGAGGNEKLFFGSGTQLSVL.

The J gene is TRBJ2-7, the V gene TRBV9, with TRBD2 matching 7 bases. CDR3 length: 14 residues. Germline CDR1 is SGDLS and CDR2 is YYNGEE. V was pared by 2 bases and J by 2 bases, with 4 bases of the junction left unmatched. The CDR3 protein is CASSVRGDPYEQYF. Here the CDR3 DNA reads TGTGCCAGCAGCGTTCGGGGGGACCCCTACGAGCAGTACTTC.

The CDR3 is CASSPSGGHVETQYF. DNA for the CDR3: TGTGCCAGCAGCCCCAGCGGGGGCCATGTCGAGACCCAGTACTTC. V usage is TRBV7-7 and J usage is TRBJ2-5; 8 bases agree with TRBD2. V shed 5 bases, J shed 5 bases, and the junction held 10 bases outside the gene matches. Germline loops: CDR1 SSHAT, CDR2 FNYEAQ (reference sequence). The CDR3 totals 15 residues.

The V gene is TRBV5-4, the J gene TRBJ1-3, with 7 bases aligning to TRBD1. V lost 3 bases, J lost 8 bases, and 8 bases stayed unmatched. This CDR3 has 14 amino acids. The germline gives CDR1 SGHNT, CDR2 YYREEE (reference sequence). The CDR3 region has the DNA TGTGCCAGCAGCTCGGACAGGCTTTCTTACACCATATATTTT. Its protein is CASSSDRLSYTIYF.

This clone appeared once. The chain employs TRBV5-6 and TRBJ2-1; D possibly corresponds to TRBD2 (6 bases). There are 13 residues in the CDR3. Trimming left V 3 bases short and J 6 bases short, with 10 bases between. From germline, CDR1 is SGHDT and CDR2 YYEEEE. The CDR3 sequence is CASSSGGRNEQFF. CDR3 nucleotides: TGTGCCAGCAGCTCCGGGGGACGCAATGAGCAGTTCTTC.

This clone was picked up one time. This CDR3 reads CASSPGTGGAYEQYF. The CDR3 nucleotides are TGCGCCAGCAGCCCTGGGACAGGGGGCGCGTACGAGCAGTACTTC. V is TRBV4-3 and J is TRBJ2-7; 12 bases agree with TRBD1. The germline CDR1 and CDR2 sequences are LGHNA and YSLEER. The ends lost 4 bases at V and 4 bases at J; junction bases unmatched: 5. The length of the CDR3 is 15 residues.

V is TRBV2 and J is TRBJ1-2, with a possible D match to TRBD1 (6 bases). Per germline, CDR1 SNHLY and CDR2 FYNNEI. There are 13 residues in the CDR3. V was cut by 6 bases and J by 8 bases, with 16 bases left in between. CDR3 residues: CASSPRGGGGYTF. In DNA, the CDR3 is TGTGCCAGCAGCCCCAGGGGTGGAGGCGGCTACACCTTC.

The gene calls are TRBV19 and TRBJ1-1, with TRBD1 as a possible D gene (6 bases). Germline CDR1 reads LNHDA; CDR2 reads SQIVND (reference sequence). The CDR3 runs to 15 residues. V gave up 6 bases and J gave up 11 bases, with 25 bases separating them. The CDR3 DNA reads TGTGCCAGTAGACAAGGTAGACCGGGACAAAGTGAGGCTTTCTTT. This translates into CASRQGRPGQSEAFF. The full variable domain, with the rest looked up from reference TRBV19 and TRBJ1-1, is DGGITQSPKYLFRKEGQNVTLSCEQNLNHDAMYWYRQDPGQGLRLIYYSQIVNDFQKGDIAEGYSVSREKKESFPLTVTSAQKNPTAFYLCASRQGRPGQSEAFFGQGTRLTVV.

The chain links TRBV5-1 to TRBJ1-1; a weak D match, TRBD1 (5 bases). V was trimmed by 0 bases and J by 1 base, leaving 7 bases between them. CDR1 and CDR2 from the germline V gene are SGHRS and YFSETQ. This CDR3 is 14 amino acids long. CDR3 amino acids: CASSLDQGNTEAFF. Written as DNA, the CDR3 is TGCGCCAGCAGCTTGGACCAGGGGAACACTGAAGCTTTCTTT.

This chain connects TRBV5-4 to TRBJ2-7, with 10 bases fitting TRBD2. The CDR3 has 14 amino acids. Germline V gene sequence: CDR1 SGHNT, CDR2 YYREEE (reference sequence). V lost 0 bases, J lost 3 bases, and 0 bases stayed unmatched. The CDR3: CASSLASGGYEQYF. Written as DNA, the CDR3 is TGTGCCAGCAGCTTGGCTAGCGGGGGCTACGAGCAGTACTTC.

The chain couples TRBV19 to TRBJ2-3; TRBD2 matches at 13 bases. CDR1 is LNHDA, CDR2 SQIVND, per germline (reference sequence). This CDR3 contains 17 residues. V dropped 5 bases and J dropped 0; count of bases not matched to a gene: 5. CDR3 amino acids: CASSLGLAGASTDTQYF. DNA of the CDR3: TGTGCCAGTAGTCTCGGACTAGCGGGGGCGAGCACAGATACGCAGTATTTT.

The J gene is TRBJ2-7, the V gene TRBV15, with D unresolved. Trimming pared 3 bases from V and 2 bases from J, leaving 11 bases between. The CDR3 totals 14 residues. The V gene's germline CDR1 is LNHNV and CDR2 YYDKDF (reference sequence). The CDR3 region has the DNA TGTGCCACCAGCAGGGGTGACTCACCCTACGAGCAGTACTTC. This gives the protein CATSRGDSPYEQYF.

The chain combines TRBV27 with TRBJ1-4, with D possibly TRBD1 on 5 matching bases. The CDR3 extends over 15 amino acids. Germline V gene lookup returns CDR1 MNHEY and CDR2 SMNVEV (reference sequence). V lost 6 bases and J 3 bases, leaving 14 bases between the germline ends. CDR3: CASSPPVGPNEKLFF. In DNA, the CDR3 is TGTGCCAGCAGCCCCCCTGTGGGGCCTAATGAAAAACTGTTTTTT. Filled out from reference TRBV27 and TRBJ1-4, the complete variable domain reads EAQVTQNPRYLITVTGKKLTVTCSQNMNHEYMSWYRQDPGLGLRQIYYSMNVEVTDKGDVPEGYKVSRKEKRNFPLILESPSPNQTSLYFCASSPPVGPNEKLFFGSGTQLSVL.

The chain recombines TRBV27 with TRBJ2-7; 7 positions match TRBD2. Germline lookup yields CDR1 MNHEY and CDR2 SMNVEV (reference sequence). The CDR3 extends over 15 amino acids. Trimming took 3 bases from V and 2 from J; bases not matched to a gene: 7. This CDR3 reads CASSFFIAGPYEQYF. The CDR3 DNA sequence: TGTGCCAGCAGTTTTTTCATAGCGGGCCCCTACGAGCAGTACTTC.

This clone turned up a few times. The chain uses TRBV11-2 and TRBJ1-4; 9 nucleotides agree with TRBD1. CDR1 is SGHAT, CDR2 FQNNGV, per germline. After removal of 3 bases from V and 7 bases from J, the junction contained 3 bases not matched to a gene. This CDR3 has 14 residues. CDR3 amino acids: CASSLDRGAEKLFF. CDR3 coding DNA: TGTGCCAGCAGCTTGGACAGGGGAGCTGAAAAACTGTTTTTT.

This chain joins TRBV7-2 and TRBJ2-5; 11 bases are a match to TRBD2. Trimming at V came to 5 bases and at J to 1 base, leaving 3 bases not matched to a gene. The CDR3 extends over 15 amino acids. Germline V lookup: CDR1 SGHTA, CDR2 FQGNSA. The CDR3 sequence is CASSPGLAVQETQYF. The CDR3 nucleotides read TGTGCCAGCAGCCCGGGACTAGCGGTCCAAGAGACCCAGTACTTC.

The rearrangement uses TRBV6-5 and TRBJ1-1, with D perhaps matching TRBD1 (5 bases). V was clipped by 8 bases and J by 0 bases, with 13 bases between them. The CDR3 consists of 14 residues. Germline V gives CDR1 MNHEY, CDR2 SVGAGI. The CDR3 loop is CASWGEPLNTEAFF. The CDR3 nucleotides read TGTGCCAGCTGGGGGGAACCCTTGAACACTGAAGCTTTCTTT.

The chain recombines TRBV7-6 with TRBJ1-4, with D possibly being TRBD1 (5 bases). Trimming removed 3 bases from V and 7 bases from J, with 12 bases in between. The CDR3 has 14 amino acids. Germline loops: CDR1 SGHVS, CDR2 FNYEAQ. CDR3 sequence (DNA): TGTGCCAGCAGCTTGGCGGGGGATGGTGAAAAACTGTTTTTT. It specifies CASSLAGDGEKLFF. Supplemented by reference TRBV7-6 and TRBJ1-4, the full variable domain reads GAGVSQSPRYKVTKRGQDVALRCDPISGHVSLYWYRQALGQGPEFLTYFNYEAQQDKSGLPNDRFSAERPEGSISTLTIQRTEQRDSAMYRCASSLAGDGEKLFFGSGTQLSVL.

The V gene is TRBV30, the J gene TRBJ1-1; a weak D match, TRBD1 (5 bases). The CDR3 is 13 amino acids. CDR1 and CDR2 from the germline V gene are GTSNPN and SVGIG (reference sequence). This CDR3 is CAWGIGEDTEAFF. CDR3 in DNA: TGTGCATGGGGGATAGGGGAAGACACTGAAGCTTTCTTT.